The sequence of this T cell receptor (beta chain) was determined in a study of T cell repertoires in cytomegalovirus infection. Overall study context: Both CMV infection and a matching HLA type were indicated by public TCR beta signatures. General observations from the study: Within the response measured ex vivo, HLA-C-restricted CMV-specific TCR beta clonotypes were dominant.

Germline V gives CDR1 MNHEY, CDR2 SVGEGT. The CDR3 length is 15 residues. V lost 0 bases, J lost 3 bases, and 4 bases stayed unmatched. TCRdb processed the reads anew with MiXCR; each CDR3 protein has one entry. The table records more than 200,000 distinct CDR3 sequences, less than 9.5% of them present only once. Many counts were recorded for this clonotype. The antigen remains unidentified. Material: PBMCs. The receptor was derived from a human donor in good health (CMV status not recorded). Some clones in this sample may be carry-over from other donors' samples. This chain connects TRBV6-2 or TRBV6-3 to TRBJ1-2; 7 positions match TRBD1. The CDR3 DNA follows: TGTGCCAGCAGTTACTCGAAAGGGGGCGACTATGGCTACACCTTC. This translates into CASSYSKGGDYGYTF.